These T cell receptor beta chains were read from a single sample in a study of control samples from healthy donors and cancer patients. Using immunoSEQ multiplex PCR, the repertoire was profiled, and TCRdb retains in-frame clones only, with some absent. Of some 48,000 clones listed, over 90% are singletons. The specimen was PBMCs. The receptor source for this set is a woman aged 45-60 years with head and neck cancer. The CDR3 runs from the conserved cysteine through the conserved F or W. The D gene is left open where the match is weak. Clone size is not always given. Where it is, it says once, few, many or a class for expanded clones.

CDR3nt | CDR3aa | j_gene | abundance | v_gene | d_gene
TGCGCCCGCAGCTTGGGGGGGACAGGGGGCGAGCAGCCCCAGCATTTT | CARSLGGTGGEQPQHF | TRBJ1-5 | . | TRBV5-1 | TRBD1
TGTGCCAGCAGCGTAGACGGAAAGGGCGGGGAGCTGTTTTTT | CASSVDGKGGELFF | TRBJ2-2 | . | TRBV9 | .
TGTGCCAGCTCACCGGACAGGGGGCATGGCTACACCTTC | CASSPDRGHGYTF | TRBJ1-2 | once | TRBV18 | TRBD1
TGTGCCAGCAGGGAGGACAGGAACTATGGCTACACCTTC | CASREDRNYGYTF | TRBJ1-2 | . | TRBV6-5 | TRBD1
TGTGCCAGCAGGCCCGGGGGGGCTGGTGAAAAACTGTTTTTT | CASRPGGAGEKLFF | TRBJ1-4 | . | TRBV28 | .
TGCAGCGTTGAAGATAATCCGGGCCTCACTGAAGCTTTCTTT | CSVEDNPGLTEAFF | TRBJ1-1 | . | TRBV29-1 | .
TGTGCCAGCAGTACGGTAGCTGTCAGCTCCTACGAGCAGTACTTC | CASSTVAVSSYEQYF | TRBJ2-7 | . | TRBV28 | .
TGCGCCAGCAGCTTGGGCCAGCGGGATAATGAGCAGTTCTTC | CASSLGQRDNEQFF | TRBJ2-1 | once | TRBV5-1 | TRBD2
TGTGCCACCACCCCGACAGGGACTTTTGGCTACACCTTC | CATTPTGTFGYTF | TRBJ1-2 | few | TRBV6-5 | TRBD1
TGTGCCAGCAGCGACAGGGAAGATAACTATGGCTACACCTTC | CASSDREDNYGYTF | TRBJ1-2 | . | TRBV11-2 | TRBD1
TGTGCCAGCAGTTTTGGGGCGGGCGGCTACACCTTC | CASSFGAGGYTF | TRBJ1-2 | . | TRBV28 | .
TGTGCCAGCAGCCAGGGGACATGGAATGAGCAGTTCTTC | CASSQGTWNEQFF | TRBJ2-1 | . | TRBV3-1/TRBV3-2 | .
TGTGCCAGCAGTTTATCCGGGACAGGGATGCGGGGAACTGAAGCTTTCTTT | CASSLSGTGMRGTEAFF | TRBJ1-1 | . | TRBV28 | TRBD1
TGTGCCAGCAGCTTAGGTACAGGGAATTTTCGAACTGAAGCTTTCTTT | CASSLGTGNFRTEAFF | TRBJ1-1 | . | TRBV11-3 | .
TGCGCCAGCAGCTTGGATAGGACCGGCTTTTACGAGCAGTACTTC | CASSLDRTGFYEQYF | TRBJ2-7 | . | TRBV5-1 | .
TGTGCCACCAGTGATATGAACAGGGATGGCTACACCTTC | CATSDMNRDGYTF | TRBJ1-2 | few | TRBV24-1 | .
TGTGCCAGTAGTGCCCCTGGGGTTGCGTCGGGCGTTGGCTACACCTTC | CASSAPGVASGVGYTF | TRBJ1-2 | . | TRBV19 | .
TGTGCCAGCAGTGGCTCCACAACTAATGAAAAACTGTTTTTT | CASSGSTTNEKLFF | TRBJ1-4 | . | TRBV27 | .
TGTGCCAGCAGCTTAGTATTGGGCTCCTACAATGAGCAGTTCTTC | CASSLVLGSYNEQFF | TRBJ2-1 | . | TRBV7-2 | .
TGTGCCAGCAGCGCAATTCACAGGGCCACTGAAGCTTTCTTT | CASSAIHRATEAFF | TRBJ1-1 | . | TRBV5-6 | .
TGTGCCAGCAGTTTCCGGACCCTGAGGATCCGCGAGCAGTACTTC | CASSFRTLRIREQYF | TRBJ2-7 | . | TRBV28 | .
TGTGCCAGCAGCCCGCGGGAAGGCGTATGGGAGACCCAGTACTTC | CASSPREGVWETQYF | TRBJ2-5 | . | TRBV7-9 | .
TGTGCCAGCAGTGGGACAGGCACAGATACGCAGTATTTT | CASSGTGTDTQYF | TRBJ2-3 | . | TRBV6-4 | .
TGTGCCAGCAGCTTCGAGAGGGGGGGACTAGCAACGGGTGAGCAGTTCTTC | CASSFERGGLATGEQFF | TRBJ2-1 | once | TRBV5-6 | TRBD2
TGTGCCACCGCCCGGGGCCTGAACACCGGGGAGCTGTTTTTT | CATARGLNTGELFF | TRBJ2-2 | . | TRBV24-1 | .
TGTGCCAGCAGTTGGGGCAGGGGTACATTAATGAACACTGAAGCTTTCTTT | CASSWGRGTLMNTEAFF | TRBJ1-1 | . | TRBV6-2/TRBV6-3 | .
TGCGCCAGCAGCTTAATCGACAGGGCGGTCAATGAGCAGTTCTTC | CASSLIDRAVNEQFF | TRBJ2-1 | . | TRBV5-1 | TRBD1
TGTGCCAGCAGTCCCATTGGAGCGGACGAGCAGTACTTC | CASSPIGADEQYF | TRBJ2-7 | once | TRBV6-5 | .
TGTGCCAGCAGGGGGACTTTGGACAGGGGCAACGAGCAGTACTTC | CASRGTLDRGNEQYF | TRBJ2-7 | . | TRBV2 | TRBD1
TGTGCCAGCAGCTTGAGGACTTCACTCTACGAGCAGTACTTC | CASSLRTSLYEQYF | TRBJ2-7 | . | TRBV7-2 | .
TGTGCCAGCAGCCTGGGAACGCGGGGCAATCAGCCCCAGCATTTT | CASSLGTRGNQPQHF | TRBJ1-5 | . | TRBV7-9 | .
TGTGCCAGCAGCTCTGGTTCGGGACTCCAAGACTCCTACGAGCAGTACTTC | CASSSGSGLQDSYEQYF | TRBJ2-7 | . | TRBV7-9 | .
TGTGCCAGCAGTACCGGGACAGGGGGACTTGAGCAGTTCTTC | CASSTGTGGLEQFF | TRBJ2-1 | . | TRBV2 | TRBD1
TGCAGCGTCGGGACTAGCGCGGAGGGGGAGCAGTTCTTC | CSVGTSAEGEQFF | TRBJ2-1 | . | TRBV29-1 | TRBD2
TGTGCCAGCAGCTTGGGCGCGTCGGCTCAAGAGACCCAGTACTTC | CASSLGASAQETQYF | TRBJ2-5 | . | TRBV5-4 | .
TGTGCCACCAGCAGAGATGGGAGGGTATCCAACTATGGCTACACCTTC | CATSRDGRVSNYGYTF | TRBJ1-2 | . | TRBV15 | .
TGTGCCAGCAGTTACGCCGGGACAGGGCTTCGGACTGAAGCTTTCTTT | CASSYAGTGLRTEAFF | TRBJ1-1 | . | TRBV6-5 | TRBD1
TGCGCCAGCAGTACAGGAGACGAAGGAAACACCATATATTTT | CASSTGDEGNTIYF | TRBJ1-3 | . | TRBV5-1 | .
TGTGCCAGCAGTGTCGGGTTAGGGCATCAGCCCCAGCATTTT | CASSVGLGHQPQHF | TRBJ1-5 | . | TRBV2 | .
TGTGCCAGCAGTTCCTACCGGGTAGCGGGGGGGGAGACCCAGTACTTC | CASSSYRVAGGETQYF | TRBJ2-5 | . | TRBV28 | TRBD2
TGCGCCAGCAATCAGGGGCTGGAGAACACTGAAGCTTTCTTT | CASNQGLENTEAFF | TRBJ1-1 | . | TRBV5-1 | .
TGTGCCAGCAGCTTCATGACCGGGGAGCTGTTTTTT | CASSFMTGELFF | TRBJ2-2 | . | TRBV5-6 | .
TGCGCCAGCAGCTTGGGGGACAGATCCTACGGAAACACCATATATTTT | CASSLGDRSYGNTIYF | TRBJ1-3 | . | TRBV5-1 | TRBD1
TGTGCCAGCTCACCGACCACCCCTGCAGCGGGAGGGCCCAATGAGCAGTTCTTC | CASSPTTPAAGGPNEQFF | TRBJ2-1 | . | TRBV18 | TRBD2
TGTGCCAGCGGGACTAGCGGGGGGCGGTCCACAGATACGCAGTATTTT | CASGTSGGRSTDTQYF | TRBJ2-3 | once | TRBV28 | TRBD2
TGTGCCAGCAGGAGGGACTCCTACGAGCAGTACTTC | CASRRDSYEQYF | TRBJ2-7 | . | TRBV28 | .
TGTGCCAGCAGTTCCCAGGGGGCGGCGGGAAACACCATATATTTT | CASSSQGAAGNTIYF | TRBJ1-3 | . | TRBV28 | TRBD1
TGTGCCAGCAGCTTGGAAGTCGTTGGGGGCAGGTACGAGCAGTACTTC | CASSLEVVGGRYEQYF | TRBJ2-7 | few | TRBV5-4 | .
TGTGCCAGCAGCTATGCCGGACAGGGGACAGACTATGGCTACACCTTC | CASSYAGQGTDYGYTF | TRBJ1-2 | once | TRBV5-4 | TRBD1
TGTGCCAGCAGTTTAATGACAGGTCAGGTGCAGTACTTC | CASSLMTGQVQYF | TRBJ2-7 | . | TRBV6-2/TRBV6-3 | .
TGTGCCAGCAGCCCGACTAGCGGGGGGGCCGGCGAGCAGTACTTC | CASSPTSGGAGEQYF | TRBJ2-7 | . | TRBV3-1/TRBV3-2 | TRBD2
TGTGCCAGCAGCCAAGACAGGGGGCACCTACCTTACGAGCAGTACTTC | CASSQDRGHLPYEQYF | TRBJ2-7 | . | TRBV14 | TRBD1
TGTGCCACCAGTGGCCAAGGGGTTGACAGGGCTCGCTCCTACAATGAGCAGTTCTTC | CATSGQGVDRARSYNEQFF | TRBJ2-1 | . | TRBV24-1 | TRBD1
TGTGCCAGTACCATGGGAGGAAGCACAGATACGCAGTATTTT | CASTMGGSTDTQYF | TRBJ2-3 | . | TRBV19 | .
TGTGCCAGCAGCTCGGGGTCGGAAGGGGAGACCCAGTACTTC | CASSSGSEGETQYF | TRBJ2-5 | once | TRBV5-4 | .
TGCGCCAGCAGCTCAAAGGAGACTAGCGGGTTGTCCTACGAGCAGTACTTC | CASSSKETSGLSYEQYF | TRBJ2-7 | . | TRBV4-1 | TRBD2
TGTGCCAGCAGTTTTTTGGGAGGGACAGGGGGACCTGGAAACACCATATATTTT | CASSFLGGTGGPGNTIYF | TRBJ1-3 | once | TRBV28 | TRBD1